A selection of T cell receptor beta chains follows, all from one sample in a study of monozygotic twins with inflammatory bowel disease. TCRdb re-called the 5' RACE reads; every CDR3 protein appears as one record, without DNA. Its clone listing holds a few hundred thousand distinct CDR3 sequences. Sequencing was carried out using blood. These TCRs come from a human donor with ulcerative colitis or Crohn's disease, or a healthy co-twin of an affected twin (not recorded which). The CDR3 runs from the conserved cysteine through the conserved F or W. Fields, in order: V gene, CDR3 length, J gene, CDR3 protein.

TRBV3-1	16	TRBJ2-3	CASSQAGTRITDTQYF
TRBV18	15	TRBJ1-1	CASSPSTGGNTEAFF
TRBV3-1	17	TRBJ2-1	CASSLGWGQGIMDEQFF
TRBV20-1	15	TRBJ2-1	CSARYAGRSYNEQFF
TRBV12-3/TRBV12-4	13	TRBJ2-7	CASSPPPAGEQYF
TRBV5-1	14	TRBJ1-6	CASSFDSPEAPLHF
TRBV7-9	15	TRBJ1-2	CASSLRGGQNYGYTF
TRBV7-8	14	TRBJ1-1	CASSFREGNTEAFF
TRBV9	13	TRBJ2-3	CASSVEVWDTQYF
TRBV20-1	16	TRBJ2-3	CSARGITSGTTDTQYF
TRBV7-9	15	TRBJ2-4	CASSLTGTGENIQYF
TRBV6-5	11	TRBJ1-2	CASSSQGGYTF
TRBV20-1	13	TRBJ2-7	CSAETGTAYEQYF
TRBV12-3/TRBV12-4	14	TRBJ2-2	CASTLRRGTGELFF
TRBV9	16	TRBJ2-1	CASSASDSHHLNEQFF
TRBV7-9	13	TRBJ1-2	CASSFAGEVGYTF
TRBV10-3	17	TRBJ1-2	CATGSGTGLRTNYGYTF
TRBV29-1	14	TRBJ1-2	CSVTWAKNVHGYTF
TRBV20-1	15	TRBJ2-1	CSAGAGTTTLREQFF
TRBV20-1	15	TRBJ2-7	CSASPRRDRDYEQYF
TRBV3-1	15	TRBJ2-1	CASSPTLGAYNEQFF
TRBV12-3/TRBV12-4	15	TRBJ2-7	CASSLAGGVTYEQYF
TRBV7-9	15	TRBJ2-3	CASSWTQGSADTQYF